A selection of T cell receptor beta chains follows, all from one sample in a study of T cells in Graves' hyperthyroidism and ophthalmopathy. TCRdb independently ran MiXCR on the multiplex PCR reads; one entry per CDR3 protein. The table includes about 520,000 distinct CDR3 sequences, approximately 24% detected once. Sequenced sample: blood. Receptor source: a woman in her 30s with Graves' ophthalmopathy. The CDR3 runs from the conserved cysteine through the conserved F or W. The D gene is left open where the match is weak. Clone size is shown for a subset of rows, as once, few, many or a class of expanded clone.

V gene,J gene,D gene,CDR3 length,clone size,CDR3 protein,CDR3 DNA
TRBV12-3/TRBV12-4,TRBJ1-1,NA,16,NA,CARTNHPGSMNTEAFF,TGTGCCAGGACGAATCACCCGGGGTCCATGAACACTGAAGCTTTCTTT
TRBV9,TRBJ1-1,NA,15,NA,CASSPGGGGYTEAFF,TGTGCCAGCAGCCCCGGGGGGGGCGGGTACACTGAAGCTTTCTTT
TRBV28,TRBJ1-2,NA,13,NA,CASSSLPAIRYTF,TGTGCCAGCAGTTCCCTCCCTGCCATCCGCTACACCTTC
TRBV5-1,TRBJ1-1,TRBD1,14,many,CASSRQGPPTEAFF,TGCGCCAGCAGCCGACAGGGGCCCCCCACTGAAGCTTTCTTT
TRBV2,TRBJ1-5,TRBD1,13,NA,CASVKGAAQPQHF,TGTGCCAGCGTTAAGGGGGCGGCTCAGCCCCAGCATTTT
TRBV12-5,TRBJ1-2,NA,16,NA,CASGLAAGQKIYGYTF,TGTGCTAGTGGTTTGGCTGCCGGGCAGAAGATCTATGGCTACACCTTC
TRBV5-1,TRBJ2-7,NA,13,many,CASSLIGGDEQYF,TGCGCCAGCAGCTTGATCGGGGGCGACGAGCAGTACTTC
TRBV15,TRBJ2-7,NA,16,NA,CATSTRRTQLIYEQYF,TGTGCCACCAGCACAAGGCGGACGCAGTTAATCTACGAGCAGTACTTC
TRBV7-8,TRBJ2-7,NA,14,many,CASSLEGRAYEQYF,TGTGCCAGCAGCTTAGAGGGTCGGGCATACGAGCAGTACTTC
TRBV12-3/TRBV12-4,TRBJ1-3,NA,15,NA,CASSLGQGMGNTVYF,TGTGCCAGCAGTTTAGGCCAGGGGATGGGGAACACCGTATATTTT
TRBV7-3,TRBJ2-5,NA,14,NA,CASSWGGGEETQYF,TGTGCCAGCAGCTGGGGGGGCGGTGAGGAGACCCAGTACTTC
TRBV30,TRBJ2-7,NA,14,NA,CAWTTHRQPYEQYF,TGTGCCTGGACGACCCATAGACAGCCCTACGAGCAGTACTTC
TRBV12-3/TRBV12-4,TRBJ1-2,NA,12,many,CASSSEENGYTF,TGTGCCAGCAGCTCCGAAGAAAATGGCTACACCTTC
TRBV5-1,TRBJ1-6,TRBD1,16,NA,CASSLESGGGNSPLHF,TGCGCCAGCAGCTTGGAGTCAGGGGGCGGAAATTCACCCCTCCACTTT
TRBV28,TRBJ1-1,NA,17,NA,CASSPHRVGTMNTEAFF,TGTGCCAGCAGCCCGCACAGGGTGGGGACCATGAACACTGAAGCTTTCTTT
TRBV28,TRBJ2-7,TRBD2,15,many,CASSKLADFSYEQYF,TGTGCCAGCAGCAAACTAGCGGACTTCTCCTACGAGCAGTACTTC
TRBV6-8,TRBJ2-7,TRBD1,15,many,CASRPTGTGGYEQYF,TGTGCCAGCAGGCCGACCGGGACAGGGGGCTACGAGCAGTACTTC
TRBV12-3/TRBV12-4,TRBJ2-3,NA,14,many,CASSLARPAGTQYF,TGTGCCAGCAGTTTAGCGAGGCCGGCAGGTACGCAGTATTTT
TRBV20-1,TRBJ1-1,TRBD1,13,NA,CSATGTGYFWAFF,TGCAGTGCGACCGGGACAGGGTATTTCTGGGCTTTCTTT
TRBV7-8,TRBJ2-7,NA,16,many,CASTPDDGFDSYEQYF,TGTGCCAGCACCCCCGACGACGGATTTGACTCCTACGAGCAGTACTTC
TRBV9,TRBJ2-7,NA,15,few,CASSVGTTFSYEQYF,TGTGCCAGCAGCGTAGGGACTACCTTCTCCTACGAGCAGTACTTC
TRBV7-2,TRBJ2-7,NA,15,NA,CASSLRPSDSYEQYF,TGTGCCAGCAGCTTAAGACCTAGCGACTCCTACGAGCAGTACTTC
TRBV4-1,TRBJ2-5,NA,17,once,CASSQGGPGIIQETQYF,TGCGCCAGCAGCCAAGGAGGGCCCGGGATCATACAGGAGACCCAGTACTTC
TRBV12-3/TRBV12-4,TRBJ2-7,TRBD2,16,few,CASSLTPTGGSYEQYF,TGTGCCAGCAGTTTAACGCCAACGGGAGGCTCCTACGAGCAGTACTTC
TRBV19,TRBJ2-7,NA,13,many,CASSLLRGYEQYF,TGTGCCAGTAGTCTTCTCAGGGGCTACGAGCAGTACTTC
TRBV6-5,TRBJ1-1,NA,11,many,CASSMGTEAFF,TGTGCCAGCAGCATGGGCACTGAAGCTTTCTTT
TRBV19,TRBJ2-7,TRBD2,15,few,CASSPTLAGGNEQYF,TGTGCCAGTAGTCCCACCCTAGCGGGAGGGAACGAGCAGTACTTC
TRBV6-5,TRBJ2-7,NA,13,few,CASSYHISYEQYF,TGTGCCAGCAGTTATCACATCTCCTACGAGCAGTACTTC
TRBV15,TRBJ2-7,TRBD1,13,few,CATTGTGGREQYF,TGTGCCACCACCGGGACAGGGGGCAGAGAGCAGTACTTC
TRBV19,TRBJ1-2,TRBD1,12,few,CASSIDRVGYTF,TGTGCCAGTAGTATTGACAGGGTTGGCTACACCTTC
TRBV6-5,TRBJ1-1,NA,13,many,CASTRGGRTEAFF,TGTGCCAGCACCCGGGGGGGGCGGACTGAAGCTTTCTTT
TRBV29-1,TRBJ1-1,NA,12,many,CSVDLRRPEAFF,TGCAGCGTTGACTTGCGACGGCCTGAAGCTTTCTTT
TRBV20-1,TRBJ2-7,TRBD1,17,once,CSARRPNRDRGRDEQYF,TGCAGTGCTAGACGCCCGAACCGGGACAGGGGCCGGGACGAGCAGTACTTC
TRBV6-1,TRBJ1-5,NA,13,many,CASSEWRGQPQHF,TGTGCCAGCAGTGAATGGAGGGGGCAGCCCCAGCATTTT
TRBV6-1,TRBJ2-7,TRBD1,13,NA,CASRRTGGAEQYF,TGTGCCAGCAGGAGGACAGGGGGCGCCGAGCAGTACTTC
TRBV18,TRBJ1-2,NA,17,few,CASSSQTSGQGNYGYTF,TGTGCCAGCTCATCACAAACTTCGGGGCAGGGGAATTATGGCTACACCTTC
TRBV6-1,TRBJ1-6,NA,13,NA,CASKAGDNSPLHF,TGTGCCAGCAAAGCAGGCGATAATTCACCCCTCCACTTT
TRBV2,TRBJ2-2,TRBD2,16,once,CASSLAGASGTGELFF,TGTGCCAGCAGCCTAGCGGGGGCTTCGGGCACCGGGGAGCTGTTTTTT
TRBV2,TRBJ1-2,TRBD1,14,many,CASRPQGRAQGYTF,TGTGCCAGCAGGCCACAGGGGAGGGCTCAAGGCTACACCTTC
TRBV7-3,TRBJ1-6,TRBD1,14,many,CASSAGTVNSPLHF,TGTGCCAGCAGCGCCGGGACAGTTAATTCACCCCTCCACTTT
TRBV10-1,TRBJ1-1,TRBD1,15,many,CASSESGQGKLEAFF,TGCGCCAGCAGTGAGTCGGGACAGGGGAAACTTGAAGCTTTCTTT
TRBV6-2/TRBV6-3,TRBJ1-2,NA,16,NA,CASSPAGAKRDYGYTF,TGTGCCAGCAGCCCCGCGGGGGCAAAGAGGGACTATGGCTACACCTTC
TRBV30,TRBJ2-3,TRBD2,14,NA,CAWSVQRGVDTQYF,TGTGCCTGGAGTGTACAGCGGGGGGTAGATACGCAGTATTTT
TRBV20-1,TRBJ2-5,NA,13,few,CSAKGHRQETQYF,TGCAGTGCTAAGGGACACCGACAAGAGACCCAGTACTTC
TRBV12-3/TRBV12-4,TRBJ2-2,NA,17,many,CASRPLRRQANTGELFF,TGTGCCAGCAGGCCTCTCCGCCGACAGGCGAACACCGGGGAGCTGTTTTTT
TRBV11-2,TRBJ2-7,NA,17,NA,CASSLVVSGGSSYEQYF,TGTGCCAGCAGCTTAGTAGTTTCGGGCGGTTCATCCTACGAGCAGTACTTC
TRBV6-5,TRBJ2-5,NA,16,many,CASSSRYPGVQETQYF,TGTGCCAGCAGTTCCCGGTATCCCGGAGTACAAGAGACCCAGTACTTC
TRBV6-5,TRBJ2-2,NA,14,many,CASSYLGRAGELFF,TGTGCCAGCAGTTACTTGGGTCGTGCCGGGGAGCTGTTTTTT
TRBV12-3/TRBV12-4,TRBJ2-7,TRBD1,13,NA,CASSQDRVGEQYF,TGTGCCAGCAGTCAGGACAGGGTTGGGGAGCAGTACTTC
TRBV12-3/TRBV12-4,TRBJ1-1,NA,14,few,CASSSRGAYTEAFF,TGTGCCAGCAGTTCTCGGGGGGCGTACACTGAAGCTTTCTTT